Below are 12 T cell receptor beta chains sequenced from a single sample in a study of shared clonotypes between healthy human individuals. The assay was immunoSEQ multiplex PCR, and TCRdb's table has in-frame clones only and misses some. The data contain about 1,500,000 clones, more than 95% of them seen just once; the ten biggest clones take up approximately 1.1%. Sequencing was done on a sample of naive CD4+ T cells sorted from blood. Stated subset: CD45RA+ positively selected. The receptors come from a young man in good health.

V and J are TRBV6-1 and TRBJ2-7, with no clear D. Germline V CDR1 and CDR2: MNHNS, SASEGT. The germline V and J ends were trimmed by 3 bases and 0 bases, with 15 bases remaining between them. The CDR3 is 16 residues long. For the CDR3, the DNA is TGTGCCAGCAGTGATCCATCCCGGACCAACTCCTACGAGCAGTACTTC. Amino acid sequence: CASSDPSRTNSYEQYF.

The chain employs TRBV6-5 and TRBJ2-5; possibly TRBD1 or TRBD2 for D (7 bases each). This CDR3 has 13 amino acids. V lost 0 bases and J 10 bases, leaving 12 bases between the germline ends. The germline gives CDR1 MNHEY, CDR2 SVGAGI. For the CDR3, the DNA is TGTGCCAGCAGTTACTCGACAGGGAGGGTCCAGTACTTC. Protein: CASSYSTGRVQYF.

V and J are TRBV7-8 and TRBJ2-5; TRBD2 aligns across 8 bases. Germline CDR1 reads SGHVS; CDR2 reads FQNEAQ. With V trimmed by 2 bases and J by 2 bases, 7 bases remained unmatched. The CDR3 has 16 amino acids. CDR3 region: CASSLHGLAGQETQYF. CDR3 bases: TGTGCCAGCAGCTTACACGGACTAGCAGGGCAAGAGACCCAGTACTTC.

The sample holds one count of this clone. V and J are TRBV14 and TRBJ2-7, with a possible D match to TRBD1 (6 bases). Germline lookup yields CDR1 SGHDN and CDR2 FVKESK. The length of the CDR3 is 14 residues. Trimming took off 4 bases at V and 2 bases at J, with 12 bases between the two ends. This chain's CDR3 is CASSLLQGTYEQYF. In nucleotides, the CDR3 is TGTGCCAGCAGCCTCCTACAGGGTACCTACGAGCAGTACTTC.

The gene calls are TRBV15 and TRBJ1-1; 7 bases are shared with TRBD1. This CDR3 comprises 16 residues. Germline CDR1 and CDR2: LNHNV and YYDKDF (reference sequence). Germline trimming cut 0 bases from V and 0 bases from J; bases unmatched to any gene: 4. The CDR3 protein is CATSRDPGQLNTEAFF. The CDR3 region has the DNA TGTGCCACCAGCAGAGACCCGGGACAGCTGAACACTGAAGCTTTCTTT.

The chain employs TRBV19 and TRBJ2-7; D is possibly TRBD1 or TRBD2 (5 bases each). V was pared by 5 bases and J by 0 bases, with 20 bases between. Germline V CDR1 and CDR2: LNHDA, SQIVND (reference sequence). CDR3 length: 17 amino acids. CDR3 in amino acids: CASSQTRPGPSSYEQYF. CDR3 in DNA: TGTGCCAGTAGTCAGACTCGCCCGGGACCTAGCTCCTACGAGCAGTACTTC.

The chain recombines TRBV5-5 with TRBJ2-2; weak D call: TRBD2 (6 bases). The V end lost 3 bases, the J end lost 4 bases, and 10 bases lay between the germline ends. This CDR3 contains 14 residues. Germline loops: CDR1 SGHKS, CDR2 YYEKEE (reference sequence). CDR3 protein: CASSSLGGTGELFF. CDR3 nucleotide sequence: TGTGCCAGCAGCTCATTGGGGGGCACCGGGGAGCTGTTTTTT.

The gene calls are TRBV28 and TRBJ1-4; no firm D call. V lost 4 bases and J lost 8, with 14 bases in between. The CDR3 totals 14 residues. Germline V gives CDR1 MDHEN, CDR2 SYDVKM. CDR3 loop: CASSSRGTVEKLFF. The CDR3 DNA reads TGTGCCAGCAGTTCACGAGGAACGGTAGAAAAACTGTTTTTT. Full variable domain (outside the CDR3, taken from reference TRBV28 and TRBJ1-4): DVKVTQSSRYLVKRTGEKVFLECVQDMDHENMFWYRQDPGLGLRLIYFSYDVKMKEKGDIPEGYSVSREKKERFSLILESASTNQTSMYLCASSSRGTVEKLFFGSGTQLSVL.

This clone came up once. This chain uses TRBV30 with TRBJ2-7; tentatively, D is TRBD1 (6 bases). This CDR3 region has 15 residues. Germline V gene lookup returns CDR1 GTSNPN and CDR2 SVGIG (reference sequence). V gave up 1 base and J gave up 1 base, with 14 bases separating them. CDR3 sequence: CAWSAQWGPSYEQYF. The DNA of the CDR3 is TGTGCCTGGAGTGCGCAGTGGGGGCCATCCTACGAGCAGTACTTC.

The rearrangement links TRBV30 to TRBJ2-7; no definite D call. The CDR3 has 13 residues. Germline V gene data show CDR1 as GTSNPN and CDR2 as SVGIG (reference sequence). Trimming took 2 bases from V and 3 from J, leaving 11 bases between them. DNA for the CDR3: TGTGCCTGGAGTTTGGGGTCGCGCTACGAGCAGTACTTC. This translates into CAWSLGSRYEQYF.

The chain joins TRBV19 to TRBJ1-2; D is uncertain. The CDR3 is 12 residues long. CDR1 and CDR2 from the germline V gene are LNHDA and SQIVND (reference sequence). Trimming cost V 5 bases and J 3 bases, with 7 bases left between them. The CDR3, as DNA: TGTGCCAGTAGTCGGGCAGACTATGGCTACACCTTC. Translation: CASSRADYGYTF.

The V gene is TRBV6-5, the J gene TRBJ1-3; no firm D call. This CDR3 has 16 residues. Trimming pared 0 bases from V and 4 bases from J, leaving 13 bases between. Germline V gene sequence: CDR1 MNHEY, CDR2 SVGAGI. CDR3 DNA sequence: TGTGCCAGCAGTTACTCGCCACGGGGTAGAGGAAACACCATATATTTT. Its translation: CASSYSPRGRGNTIYF.